The T cell receptor beta chain under discussion was sequenced for a study of T cell responses to AZD1222 COVID-19 vaccine. Study-level results: Possibly, clonal diversity was underestimated; donors were largely white British and included more females.

Regarding this clone: The target antigen is unknown.

Produced via immunoSEQ multiplex PCR; TCRdb's table is partial and in-frame only. Among about 88,000 clones, approximately 90% were seen once, and the ten largest hold about 5.4%. The CDR3 contains 15 residues. Germline assignment: CDR1 SGDLS and CDR2 YYNGEE. V was cut by 0 bases and J by 3 bases, with 13 bases left in between. V and J are TRBV9 and TRBJ2-7, with D hard to call. This material consisted of peripheral blood, taken 28 days after the second AZD1222 dose. The receptor comes from an adult who received the AZD1222 COVID-19 vaccine. The CDR3, as DNA: TGTGCCAGCAGCGTAGCCCCGGTAGGAATCTACGAGCAGTACTTC. Encoded protein: CASSVAPVGIYEQYF.